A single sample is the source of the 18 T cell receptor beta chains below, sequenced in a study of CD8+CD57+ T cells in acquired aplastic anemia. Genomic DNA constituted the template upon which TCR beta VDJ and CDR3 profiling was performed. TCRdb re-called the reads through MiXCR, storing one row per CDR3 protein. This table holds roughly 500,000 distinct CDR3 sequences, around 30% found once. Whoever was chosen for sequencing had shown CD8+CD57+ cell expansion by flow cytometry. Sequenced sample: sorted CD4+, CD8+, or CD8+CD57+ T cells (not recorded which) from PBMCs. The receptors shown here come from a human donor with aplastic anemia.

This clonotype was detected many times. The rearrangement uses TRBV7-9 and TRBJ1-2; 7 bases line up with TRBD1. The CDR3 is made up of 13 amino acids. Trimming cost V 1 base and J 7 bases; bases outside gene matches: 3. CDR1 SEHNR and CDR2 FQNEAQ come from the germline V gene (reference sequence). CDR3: CASSLETGAGYTF. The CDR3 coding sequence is TGTGCCAGCAGCTTAGAAACAGGGGCTGGCTACACCTTC.

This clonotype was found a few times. CDR3 residues: CASSSWASGNTEQFF. CDR3 in DNA: TGTGCCAGCAGCTCATGGGCTAGCGGGAACACTGAGCAGTTCTTC. This chain connects TRBV7-4 to TRBJ2-1, with 9 bases that match TRBD2. CDR1 SGHVT and CDR2 SQSDAQ come from the germline V gene. The CDR3 runs to 15 residues. V trimming: 4 bases; J trimming: 9 bases; junction bases outside the gene matches: 10.

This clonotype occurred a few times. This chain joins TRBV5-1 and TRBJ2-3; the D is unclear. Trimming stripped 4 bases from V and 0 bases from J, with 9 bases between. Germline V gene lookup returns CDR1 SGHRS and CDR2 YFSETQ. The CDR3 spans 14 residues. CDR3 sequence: CASSKTTSTDTQYF. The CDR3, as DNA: TGCGCCAGCAGCAAAACCACTAGCACAGATACGCAGTATTTT. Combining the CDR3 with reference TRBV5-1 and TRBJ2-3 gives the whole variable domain KAGVTQTPRYLIKTRGQQVTLSCSPISGHRSVSWYQQTPGQGLQFLFEYFSETQRNKGNFPGRFSGRQFSNSRSEMNVSTLELGDSALYLCASSKTTSTDTQYFGPGTRLTVL.

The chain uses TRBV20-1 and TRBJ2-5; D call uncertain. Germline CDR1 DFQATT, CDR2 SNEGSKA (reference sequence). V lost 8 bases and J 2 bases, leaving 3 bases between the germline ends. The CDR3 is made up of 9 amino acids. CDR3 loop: CSLQETQYF. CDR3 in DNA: TGCAGTTTACAAGAGACCCAGTACTTC.

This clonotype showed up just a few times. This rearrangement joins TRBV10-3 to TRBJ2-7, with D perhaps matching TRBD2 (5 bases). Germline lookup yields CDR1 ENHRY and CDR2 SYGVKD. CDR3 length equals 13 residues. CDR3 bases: TGTGCAGCCGGCGGAGGCTCCCTCCCCGAGCAGTACTTC. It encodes CAAGGGSLPEQYF.

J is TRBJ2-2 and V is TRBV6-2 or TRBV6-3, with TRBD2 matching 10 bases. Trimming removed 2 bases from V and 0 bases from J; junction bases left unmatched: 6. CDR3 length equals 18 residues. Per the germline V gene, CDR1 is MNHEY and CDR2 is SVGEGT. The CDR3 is CASSYRILAGSNTGELFF. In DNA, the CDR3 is TGTGCCAGCAGTTACCGGATACTAGCGGGGTCGAACACCGGGGAGCTGTTTTTT.

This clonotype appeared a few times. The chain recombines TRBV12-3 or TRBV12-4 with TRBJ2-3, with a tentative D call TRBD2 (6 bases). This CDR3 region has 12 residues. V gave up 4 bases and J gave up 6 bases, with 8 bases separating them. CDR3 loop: CASSSSVDTQYF. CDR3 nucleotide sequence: TGTGCCAGCAGTTCTAGCGTGGATACGCAGTATTTT.

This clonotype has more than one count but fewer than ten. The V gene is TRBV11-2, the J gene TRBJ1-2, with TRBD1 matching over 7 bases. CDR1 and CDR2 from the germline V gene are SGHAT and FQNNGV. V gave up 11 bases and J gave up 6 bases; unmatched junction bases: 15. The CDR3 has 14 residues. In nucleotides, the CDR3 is TGTGCCTGGAGTGGAGGACAGGTCCGTCATGGCTACACCTTC. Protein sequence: CAWSGGQVRHGYTF.

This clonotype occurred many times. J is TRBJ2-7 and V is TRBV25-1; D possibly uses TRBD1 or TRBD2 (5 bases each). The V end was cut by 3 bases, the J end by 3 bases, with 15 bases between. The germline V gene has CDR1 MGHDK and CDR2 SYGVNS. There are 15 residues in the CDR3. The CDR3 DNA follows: TGTGCCAGCAGTGATTGGGACGGTCCCTTCTACGAGCAGTACTTC. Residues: CASSDWDGPFYEQYF.

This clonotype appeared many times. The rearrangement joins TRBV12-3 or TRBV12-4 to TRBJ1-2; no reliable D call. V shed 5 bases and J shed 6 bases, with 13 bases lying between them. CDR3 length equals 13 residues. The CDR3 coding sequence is TGTGCCAGCAGTGTCCTCGGACTGCATGGCTACACCTTC. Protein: CASSVLGLHGYTF.

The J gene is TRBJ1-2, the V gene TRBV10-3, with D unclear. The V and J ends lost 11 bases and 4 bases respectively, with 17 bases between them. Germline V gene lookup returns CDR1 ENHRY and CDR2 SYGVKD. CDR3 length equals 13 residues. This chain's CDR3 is CAAQVGSLYGYTF. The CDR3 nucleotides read TGTGCCGCCCAGGTCGGATCGCTCTATGGCTACACCTTC.

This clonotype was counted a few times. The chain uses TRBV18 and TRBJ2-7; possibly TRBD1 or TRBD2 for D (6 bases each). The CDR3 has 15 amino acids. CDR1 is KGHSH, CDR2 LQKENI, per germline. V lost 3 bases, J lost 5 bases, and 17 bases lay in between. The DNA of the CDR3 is TGTGCCAGCTCACCGGAAGGGGGGTTAAGGGACGAGCAGTACTTC. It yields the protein CASSPEGGLRDEQYF.

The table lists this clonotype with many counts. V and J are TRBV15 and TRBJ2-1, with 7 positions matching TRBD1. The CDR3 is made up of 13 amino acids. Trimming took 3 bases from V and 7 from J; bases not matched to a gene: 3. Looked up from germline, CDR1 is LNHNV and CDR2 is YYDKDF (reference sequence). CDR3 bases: TGTGCCACCAGCAGTGGGACAGTTAATGAGCAGTTCTTC. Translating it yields CATSSGTVNEQFF.

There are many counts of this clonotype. DNA of the CDR3: TGTGCCAGCAGCGTAGTGGAGGGGTCACCCCTCCACTTT. This gives the protein CASSVVEGSPLHF. This chain joins TRBV9 and TRBJ1-6; the D gene is possibly TRBD1 (5 bases). The V end was cut by 0 bases, the J end by 10 bases, with 8 bases between. Germline loops: CDR1 SGDLS, CDR2 YYNGEE. The CDR3 sequence is 13 residues long.

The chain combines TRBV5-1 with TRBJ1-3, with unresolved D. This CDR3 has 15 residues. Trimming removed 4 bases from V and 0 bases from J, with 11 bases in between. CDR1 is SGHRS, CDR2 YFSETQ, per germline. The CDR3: CASSADWSSGNTIYF. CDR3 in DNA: TGCGCCAGCAGCGCCGACTGGAGCTCTGGAAACACCATATATTTT.

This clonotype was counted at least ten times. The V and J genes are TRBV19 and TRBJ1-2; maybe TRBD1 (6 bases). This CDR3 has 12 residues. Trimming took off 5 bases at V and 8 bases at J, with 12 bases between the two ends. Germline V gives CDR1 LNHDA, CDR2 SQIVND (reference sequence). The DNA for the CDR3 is TGTGCCAGTAGTTCCGGCCAGGGGGGCTACACCTTC. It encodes CASSSGQGGYTF.

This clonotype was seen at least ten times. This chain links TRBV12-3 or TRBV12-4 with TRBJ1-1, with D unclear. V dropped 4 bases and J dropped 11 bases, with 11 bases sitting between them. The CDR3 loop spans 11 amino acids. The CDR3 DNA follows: TGTGCCAGCAGTTCATCCGGGTTGGCTTTCTTT. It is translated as CASSSSGLAFF.

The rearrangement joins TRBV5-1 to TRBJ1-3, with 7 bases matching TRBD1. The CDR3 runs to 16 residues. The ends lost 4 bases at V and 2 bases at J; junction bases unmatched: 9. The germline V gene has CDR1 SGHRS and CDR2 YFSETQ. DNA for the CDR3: TGCGCCAGCAGCCCCCGACAGGGTGATGCTGGAAACACCATATATTTT. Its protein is CASSPRQGDAGNTIYF. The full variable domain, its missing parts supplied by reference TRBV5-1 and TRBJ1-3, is KAGVTQTPRYLIKTRGQQVTLSCSPISGHRSVSWYQQTPGQGLQFLFEYFSETQRNKGNFPGRFSGRQFSNSRSEMNVSTLELGDSALYLCASSPRQGDAGNTIYFGEGSWLTVV.